Below, 18 T cell receptor beta chains from the same sample are listed, as sequenced in a study of OX40 agonist ivuxolimab in advanced cancers. TCRdb keeps only in-frame clones here, not all; method: immunoSEQ multiplex PCR. The sample includes 50,000 to 75,000 clones, about nine tenths of them seen just once. Here the sequenced sample was CD4+ or CD8+ T cells sorted from blood, taken in a trial of the OX40 agonist ivuxolimab. These receptors were obtained from an adult with an advanced solid tumor such as melanoma, head and neck, liver or kidney cancer.

V usage is TRBV6-5 and J usage is TRBJ1-5; D gene unclear. The germline gives CDR1 MNHEY, CDR2 SVGAGI. The CDR3 totals 13 residues. Trimming pared 6 bases from V and 9 bases from J, leaving 15 bases between. The CDR3 bases are TGTGCCAGCAGCAAGGTCGTGAGGTCGCCCCAGCATTTT. It codes for CASSKVVRSPQHF.

The chain recombines TRBV9 with TRBJ2-1; 8 nucleotides line up with TRBD2. V trimming: 3 bases; J trimming: 1 base; junction bases outside the gene matches: 12. The CDR3 is 18 amino acids. Germline loops: CDR1 SGDLS, CDR2 YYNGEE. The CDR3 spells CASSARPSGGFSYNEQFF. DNA for the CDR3: TGTGCCAGCAGCGCACGGCCCAGCGGGGGATTTTCCTACAATGAGCAGTTCTTC.

This chain joins TRBV6-5 and TRBJ1-2; D unresolved. Germline CDR1 MNHEY, CDR2 SVGAGI. The V and J ends lost 7 bases and 3 bases respectively, with 18 bases between them. The CDR3 spans 15 residues. CDR3 sequence: CASIKRTPGDYGYTF. The CDR3 DNA follows: TGTGCCAGCATTAAGCGGACTCCCGGGGACTATGGCTACACCTTC.

The gene calls are TRBV5-6 and TRBJ1-5; D remains unclear. V was clipped by 2 bases and J by 6 bases, with 15 bases between them. The CDR3 runs 15 residues. The germline V gene has CDR1 SGHDT and CDR2 YYEEEE. The DNA of the CDR3 is TGTGCCAGCAGCTTCGGTCTGGGAGAGGGTCAGCCCCAGCATTTT. Protein sequence: CASSFGLGEGQPQHF.

This sequence joins TRBV4-3 and TRBJ2-1; 7 bases line up with TRBD2. Per the germline V gene, CDR1 is LGHNA and CDR2 is YSLEER. Trimming took 1 base from V and 2 from J; bases not matched to a gene: 5. The CDR3 covers 16 residues. The CDR3 DNA reads as TGCGCCAGCAGCCAAGGCTCCGCGGGGGCCTACAATGAGCAGTTCTTC. Encoded protein: CASSQGSAGAYNEQFF.

The chain uses TRBV5-4 and TRBJ1-2, with D perhaps TRBD1 (5 bases). This CDR3 has 14 amino acids. V lost 0 bases and J lost 8, with 14 bases in between. Germline values: CDR1 SGHNT, CDR2 YYREEE (reference sequence). The DNA for the CDR3 is TGTGCCAGCAGCTTGGTTACAGGTCTGTTGGGCTACACCTTC. Encoded protein: CASSLVTGLLGYTF.

This chain links TRBV5-6 with TRBJ1-2, with a weak D call TRBD1 (6 bases). This CDR3 is built from 13 residues. Trimming removed 4 bases at V and 8 bases at J, with 15 bases between. Germline V gives CDR1 SGHDT, CDR2 YYEEEE. CDR3 protein: CASSLGAGVGYTF. The CDR3 DNA is TGTGCCAGCAGCCTCGGGGCAGGGGTGGGCTACACCTTC.

The DNA of the CDR3 is TGTGCCAGCGGACTCTACAACTACGAGCAGTACTTC. As protein: CASGLYNYEQYF. The chain combines TRBV2 with TRBJ2-7; a possible D gene is TRBD2 (5 bases). V lost 8 bases and J 3 bases, leaving 11 bases between the germline ends. The CDR3 consists of 12 residues. Germline V gene data show CDR1 as SNHLY and CDR2 as FYNNEI.

For this clone: Other DNA sequences in the sample encode the same CDR3. The V and J genes are TRBV5-1 and TRBJ1-3; tentative D call: TRBD1 (5 bases). This CDR3 region has 15 residues. The ends were cut back, 0 bases at V and 1 base at J, with 8 bases in the middle. Germline-derived CDR1 and CDR2 are SGHRS and YFSETQ. The CDR3 sequence is CASSLEGASGNTIYF. The CDR3 bases are TGCGCCAGCAGCTTGGAAGGGGCGTCTGGAAACACCATATATTTT.

The chain couples TRBV7-9 to TRBJ1-1; a weak D match, TRBD1 (6 bases). Trimming took 6 bases from V and 4 from J, leaving 15 bases between them. CDR1 is SEHNR and CDR2 is FQNEAQ in the germline V gene (reference sequence). CDR3 length: 14 amino acids. Here the CDR3 reads CASRWRGQGTEAFF. The CDR3 DNA is TGTGCCAGCAGGTGGCGGGGGCAAGGCACTGAAGCTTTCTTT.

The V call is TRBV10-3, the J call TRBJ2-5; D may match TRBD1 or TRBD2 (5 bases each). Trimming cost V 10 bases and J 5 bases, with 14 bases left between them. CDR3 length: 12 residues. Per germline, CDR1 ENHRY and CDR2 SYGVKD. The CDR3 bases are TGTGCCACCGCGAGGGGCCAGGAGACCCAGTACTTC. Translated, it gives CATARGQETQYF.

This clone was seen a single time. This sequence joins TRBV5-4 and TRBJ1-2; the D gene is possibly TRBD1 (6 bases). CDR1 SGHNT and CDR2 YYREEE come from the germline V gene (reference sequence). This CDR3 contains 16 residues. V lost 0 bases and J 8 bases, leaving 20 bases between the germline ends. The chain's CDR3 is CASSLVGGNFGRGYTF. The DNA for the CDR3 is TGTGCCAGCAGCTTGGTCGGGGGCAATTTCGGTAGGGGCTACACCTTC.

This sequence joins TRBV28 and TRBJ1-1, with TRBD1 as a possible D gene (5 bases). This CDR3 is 14 amino acids long. Looked up from germline, CDR1 is MDHEN and CDR2 is SYDVKM. Between the trimmed V and J ends, which lost 4 bases and 3 bases, there was a span of 12 bases. For the CDR3, the DNA is TGTGCCAGCAGTTCCGGGCAGGGACACACTGAAGCTTTCTTT. Translating gives CASSSGQGHTEAFF.

CDR3 sequence: CASSPFTVNTGELFF. The CDR3 DNA reads TGTGCCAGCAGTCCTTTTACGGTGAACACCGGGGAGCTGTTTTTT. The V gene is TRBV6-4, the J gene TRBJ2-2, with D hard to call. Germline lookup yields CDR1 MRHNA and CDR2 SNTAGT. The V end lost 5 bases, the J end lost 1 base, and 11 bases lay between the germline ends. The CDR3 consists of 15 residues.

The CDR3 DNA sequence: TGTGCCAGCAGGTTCAAACCGGCAGGAAACACCATATATTTT. Translating gives CASRFKPAGNTIYF. The chain combines TRBV5-4 with TRBJ1-3; D is uncertain. The CDR3 runs 14 residues. Trimming took off 5 bases at V and 4 bases at J, with 13 bases between the two ends. CDR1 is SGHNT and CDR2 is YYREEE in the germline V gene (reference sequence).

This chain connects TRBV27 to TRBJ2-2, with 7 bases aligning to TRBD2. The length of the CDR3 is 14 residues. V gave up 9 bases and J gave up 5 bases; unmatched junction bases: 9. Germline V gives CDR1 MNHEY, CDR2 SMNVEV (reference sequence). DNA for the CDR3: TGTGCCAGTCTCGGAGCGGGACGGACCGGGGAGCTGTTTTTT. Translated, it gives CASLGAGRTGELFF.

This clone has a single count. This chain uses TRBV28 with TRBJ1-1, with D maybe TRBD1 (5 bases). The V and J ends lost 1 base and 0 bases respectively, with 18 bases between them. The CDR3 length is 18 residues. Germline assignment: CDR1 MDHEN and CDR2 SYDVKM. CDR3 DNA sequence: TGTGCCAGCAGTTTATTCCCGATCGGGGGGACCCTGAACACTGAAGCTTTCTTT. As protein: CASSLFPIGGTLNTEAFF.

The V and J genes are TRBV2 and TRBJ1-6; weak D call: TRBD1 (5 bases). V lost 1 base to trimming and J lost 9 bases, with 16 bases between them. Germline V lookup: CDR1 SNHLY, CDR2 FYNNEI. The CDR3 totals 16 residues. CDR3: CASSEGFSGGGSPLHF. The CDR3 region has the DNA TGTGCCAGCAGTGAAGGCTTTTCGGGGGGTGGTTCACCCCTCCACTTT. The whole variable domain, remainder taken from reference TRBV2 and TRBJ1-6, is EPEVTQTPSHQVTQMGQEVILRCVPISNHLYFYWYRQILGQKVEFLVSFYNNEISEKSEIFDDQFSVERPDGSNFTLKIRSTKLEDSAMYFCASSEGFSGGGSPLHFGNGTRLTVT.